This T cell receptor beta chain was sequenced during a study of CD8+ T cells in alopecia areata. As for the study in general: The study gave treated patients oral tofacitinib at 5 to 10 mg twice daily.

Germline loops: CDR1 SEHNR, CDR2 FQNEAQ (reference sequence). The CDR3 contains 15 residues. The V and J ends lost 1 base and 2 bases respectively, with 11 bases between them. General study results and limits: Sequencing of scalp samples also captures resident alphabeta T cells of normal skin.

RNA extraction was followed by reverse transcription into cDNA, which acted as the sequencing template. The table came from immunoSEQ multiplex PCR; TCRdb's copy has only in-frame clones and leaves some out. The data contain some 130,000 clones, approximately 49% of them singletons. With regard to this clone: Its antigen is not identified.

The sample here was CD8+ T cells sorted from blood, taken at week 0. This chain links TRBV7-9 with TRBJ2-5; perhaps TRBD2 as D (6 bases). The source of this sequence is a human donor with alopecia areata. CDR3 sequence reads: CASSLDLDYQETQYF. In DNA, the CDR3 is TGTGCCAGCAGCTTAGATTTGGACTATCAAGAGACCCAGTACTTC. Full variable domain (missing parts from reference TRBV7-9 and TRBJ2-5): DTGVSQNPRHKITKRGQNVTFRCDPISEHNRLYWYRQTLGQGPEFLTYFQNEAQLEKSRLLSDRFSAERPKGSFSTLEIQRTEQGDSAMYLCASSLDLDYQETQYFGPGTRLLVL.